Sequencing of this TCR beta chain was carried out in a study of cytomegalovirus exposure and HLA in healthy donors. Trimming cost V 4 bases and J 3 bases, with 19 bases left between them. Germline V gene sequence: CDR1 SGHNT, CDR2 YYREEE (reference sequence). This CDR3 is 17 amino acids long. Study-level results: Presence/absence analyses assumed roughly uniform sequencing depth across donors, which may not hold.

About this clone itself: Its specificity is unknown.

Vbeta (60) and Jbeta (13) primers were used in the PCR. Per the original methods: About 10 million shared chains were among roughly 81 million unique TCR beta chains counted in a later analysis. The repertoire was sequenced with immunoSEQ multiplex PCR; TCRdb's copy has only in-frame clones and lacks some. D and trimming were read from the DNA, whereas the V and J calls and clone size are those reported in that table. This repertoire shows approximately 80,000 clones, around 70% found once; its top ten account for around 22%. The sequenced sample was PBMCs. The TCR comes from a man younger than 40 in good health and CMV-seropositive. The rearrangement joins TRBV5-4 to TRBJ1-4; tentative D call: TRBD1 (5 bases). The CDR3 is CASSGSTATGANEKLFF. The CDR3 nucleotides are TGTGCCAGCAGCGGGTCGACAGCCACGGGGGCTAATGAAAAACTGTTTTTT.